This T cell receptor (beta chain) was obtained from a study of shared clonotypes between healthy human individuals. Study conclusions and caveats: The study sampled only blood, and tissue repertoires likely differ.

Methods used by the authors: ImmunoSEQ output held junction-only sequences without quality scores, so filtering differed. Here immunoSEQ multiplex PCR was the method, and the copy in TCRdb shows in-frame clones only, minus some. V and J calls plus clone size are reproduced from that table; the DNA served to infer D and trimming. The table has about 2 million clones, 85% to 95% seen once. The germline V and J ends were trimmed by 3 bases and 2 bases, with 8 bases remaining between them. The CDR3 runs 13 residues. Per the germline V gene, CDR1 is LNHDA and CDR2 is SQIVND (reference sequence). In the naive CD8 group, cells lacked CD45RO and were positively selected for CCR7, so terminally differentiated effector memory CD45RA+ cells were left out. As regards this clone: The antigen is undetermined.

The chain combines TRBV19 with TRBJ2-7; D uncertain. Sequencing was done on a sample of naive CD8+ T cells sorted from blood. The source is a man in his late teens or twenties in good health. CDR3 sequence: CASSISLPYEQYF. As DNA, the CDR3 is TGTGCCAGTAGTATTTCCCTTCCCTACGAGCAGTACTTC.